This T cell receptor (beta chain) was identified during a study of T cell responses to AZD1222 COVID-19 vaccine. Overall study context: Second-dose intervals of approximately 4 or approximately 12 weeks were pooled.

To note about this clone: Its antigen is still unknown.

Study observations and caveats: Just six people given AZD1222 tested seropositive at baseline. Repertoires were obtained only post-peak T cell response. Dominant CD4 TCR responses targeted spike regions 160-218 and 743-854.

The CDR3 contains 15 residues. Trimming cost V 7 bases and J 1 base; bases outside gene matches: 7. CDR1 is SNHLY, CDR2 FYNNEI, per germline. Profiling relied on immunoSEQ multiplex PCR, and the TCRdb table lists in-frame clones only, not all of them. The sample records roughly 91,000 clones, approximately 90% being singletons. This TCR was sampled from an adult in good health. Specimen: peripheral blood, collected on day 0 of AZD1222 vaccination. The genes are TRBV2 and TRBJ2-7; 10 positions match TRBD1. The DNA of the CDR3 is TGTGCCAGCACCCCCGGGACAGGGGCGTCCTACGAGCAGTACTTC. As protein: CASTPGTGASYEQYF.